This TCR beta chain was sequenced during a study of beta chain features in type 1 diabetes. Reverse transcribing all isolated RNA meant expressed TCRB transcripts were sequenced. Assay used: immunoSEQ multiplex PCR; TCRdb lists only in-frame clones, some missing. Here the sample spans roughly 240,000 clones, roughly 14% being singletons. The V gene's germline CDR1 is SGHVS and CDR2 FQNEAQ. The CDR3 consists of 16 residues. Trimming cost V 3 bases and J 1 base; bases outside gene matches: 4. Findings of the study overall: For Type 1 diabetes patients, all four CD4+ subsets carried TCRB CDR3s that were moderately but significantly shorter. Amplification by PCR could prefer shorter templates, with the same effect in patients and controls.

The authors sorted CD4+ naive, central memory, regulatory and stem cell-like memory cells via CD45RO/CCR7/CD25/CD127/CD95/CD27. This clone was observed a few times. Its antigen remains unknown. The sequence came from a woman aged 40 to 55 in good health. This chain uses TRBV7-8 with TRBJ2-3, with 10 bases that match TRBD2. Sequencing input: naive CD4+ T cells from blood. CDR3 DNA sequence: TGTGCCAGCAGCTTTTTTCTAGCGGGAGGCACAGATACGCAGTATTTT. It codes for CASSFFLAGGTDTQYF.